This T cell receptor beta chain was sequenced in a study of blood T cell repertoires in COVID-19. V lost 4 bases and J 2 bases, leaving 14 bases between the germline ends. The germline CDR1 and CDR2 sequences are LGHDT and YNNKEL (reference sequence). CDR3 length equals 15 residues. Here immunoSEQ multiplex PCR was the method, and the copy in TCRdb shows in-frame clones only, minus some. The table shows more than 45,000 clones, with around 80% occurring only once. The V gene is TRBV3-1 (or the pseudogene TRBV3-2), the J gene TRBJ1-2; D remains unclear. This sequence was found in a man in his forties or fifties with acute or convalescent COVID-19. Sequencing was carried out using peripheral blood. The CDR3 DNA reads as TGTGCCAGCAGCCCACAAGGGAGGGAAAACTATGGCTACACCTTC. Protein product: CASSPQGRENYGYTF.